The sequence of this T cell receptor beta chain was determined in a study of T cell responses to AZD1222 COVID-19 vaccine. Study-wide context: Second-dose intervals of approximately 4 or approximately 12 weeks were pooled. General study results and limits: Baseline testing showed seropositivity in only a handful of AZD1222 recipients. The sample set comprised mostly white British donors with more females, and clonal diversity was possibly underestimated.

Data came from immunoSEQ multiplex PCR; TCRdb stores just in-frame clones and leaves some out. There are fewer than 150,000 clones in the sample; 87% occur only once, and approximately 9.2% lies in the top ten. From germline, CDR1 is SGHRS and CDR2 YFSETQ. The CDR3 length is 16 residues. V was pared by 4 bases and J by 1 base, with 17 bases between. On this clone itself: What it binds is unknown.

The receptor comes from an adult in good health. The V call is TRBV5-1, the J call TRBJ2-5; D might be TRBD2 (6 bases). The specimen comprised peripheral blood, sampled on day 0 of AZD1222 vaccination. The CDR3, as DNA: TGCGCCAGCAGCCTCATCCCGGGACTCACCCAAGAGACCCAGTACTTC. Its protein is CASSLIPGLTQETQYF.